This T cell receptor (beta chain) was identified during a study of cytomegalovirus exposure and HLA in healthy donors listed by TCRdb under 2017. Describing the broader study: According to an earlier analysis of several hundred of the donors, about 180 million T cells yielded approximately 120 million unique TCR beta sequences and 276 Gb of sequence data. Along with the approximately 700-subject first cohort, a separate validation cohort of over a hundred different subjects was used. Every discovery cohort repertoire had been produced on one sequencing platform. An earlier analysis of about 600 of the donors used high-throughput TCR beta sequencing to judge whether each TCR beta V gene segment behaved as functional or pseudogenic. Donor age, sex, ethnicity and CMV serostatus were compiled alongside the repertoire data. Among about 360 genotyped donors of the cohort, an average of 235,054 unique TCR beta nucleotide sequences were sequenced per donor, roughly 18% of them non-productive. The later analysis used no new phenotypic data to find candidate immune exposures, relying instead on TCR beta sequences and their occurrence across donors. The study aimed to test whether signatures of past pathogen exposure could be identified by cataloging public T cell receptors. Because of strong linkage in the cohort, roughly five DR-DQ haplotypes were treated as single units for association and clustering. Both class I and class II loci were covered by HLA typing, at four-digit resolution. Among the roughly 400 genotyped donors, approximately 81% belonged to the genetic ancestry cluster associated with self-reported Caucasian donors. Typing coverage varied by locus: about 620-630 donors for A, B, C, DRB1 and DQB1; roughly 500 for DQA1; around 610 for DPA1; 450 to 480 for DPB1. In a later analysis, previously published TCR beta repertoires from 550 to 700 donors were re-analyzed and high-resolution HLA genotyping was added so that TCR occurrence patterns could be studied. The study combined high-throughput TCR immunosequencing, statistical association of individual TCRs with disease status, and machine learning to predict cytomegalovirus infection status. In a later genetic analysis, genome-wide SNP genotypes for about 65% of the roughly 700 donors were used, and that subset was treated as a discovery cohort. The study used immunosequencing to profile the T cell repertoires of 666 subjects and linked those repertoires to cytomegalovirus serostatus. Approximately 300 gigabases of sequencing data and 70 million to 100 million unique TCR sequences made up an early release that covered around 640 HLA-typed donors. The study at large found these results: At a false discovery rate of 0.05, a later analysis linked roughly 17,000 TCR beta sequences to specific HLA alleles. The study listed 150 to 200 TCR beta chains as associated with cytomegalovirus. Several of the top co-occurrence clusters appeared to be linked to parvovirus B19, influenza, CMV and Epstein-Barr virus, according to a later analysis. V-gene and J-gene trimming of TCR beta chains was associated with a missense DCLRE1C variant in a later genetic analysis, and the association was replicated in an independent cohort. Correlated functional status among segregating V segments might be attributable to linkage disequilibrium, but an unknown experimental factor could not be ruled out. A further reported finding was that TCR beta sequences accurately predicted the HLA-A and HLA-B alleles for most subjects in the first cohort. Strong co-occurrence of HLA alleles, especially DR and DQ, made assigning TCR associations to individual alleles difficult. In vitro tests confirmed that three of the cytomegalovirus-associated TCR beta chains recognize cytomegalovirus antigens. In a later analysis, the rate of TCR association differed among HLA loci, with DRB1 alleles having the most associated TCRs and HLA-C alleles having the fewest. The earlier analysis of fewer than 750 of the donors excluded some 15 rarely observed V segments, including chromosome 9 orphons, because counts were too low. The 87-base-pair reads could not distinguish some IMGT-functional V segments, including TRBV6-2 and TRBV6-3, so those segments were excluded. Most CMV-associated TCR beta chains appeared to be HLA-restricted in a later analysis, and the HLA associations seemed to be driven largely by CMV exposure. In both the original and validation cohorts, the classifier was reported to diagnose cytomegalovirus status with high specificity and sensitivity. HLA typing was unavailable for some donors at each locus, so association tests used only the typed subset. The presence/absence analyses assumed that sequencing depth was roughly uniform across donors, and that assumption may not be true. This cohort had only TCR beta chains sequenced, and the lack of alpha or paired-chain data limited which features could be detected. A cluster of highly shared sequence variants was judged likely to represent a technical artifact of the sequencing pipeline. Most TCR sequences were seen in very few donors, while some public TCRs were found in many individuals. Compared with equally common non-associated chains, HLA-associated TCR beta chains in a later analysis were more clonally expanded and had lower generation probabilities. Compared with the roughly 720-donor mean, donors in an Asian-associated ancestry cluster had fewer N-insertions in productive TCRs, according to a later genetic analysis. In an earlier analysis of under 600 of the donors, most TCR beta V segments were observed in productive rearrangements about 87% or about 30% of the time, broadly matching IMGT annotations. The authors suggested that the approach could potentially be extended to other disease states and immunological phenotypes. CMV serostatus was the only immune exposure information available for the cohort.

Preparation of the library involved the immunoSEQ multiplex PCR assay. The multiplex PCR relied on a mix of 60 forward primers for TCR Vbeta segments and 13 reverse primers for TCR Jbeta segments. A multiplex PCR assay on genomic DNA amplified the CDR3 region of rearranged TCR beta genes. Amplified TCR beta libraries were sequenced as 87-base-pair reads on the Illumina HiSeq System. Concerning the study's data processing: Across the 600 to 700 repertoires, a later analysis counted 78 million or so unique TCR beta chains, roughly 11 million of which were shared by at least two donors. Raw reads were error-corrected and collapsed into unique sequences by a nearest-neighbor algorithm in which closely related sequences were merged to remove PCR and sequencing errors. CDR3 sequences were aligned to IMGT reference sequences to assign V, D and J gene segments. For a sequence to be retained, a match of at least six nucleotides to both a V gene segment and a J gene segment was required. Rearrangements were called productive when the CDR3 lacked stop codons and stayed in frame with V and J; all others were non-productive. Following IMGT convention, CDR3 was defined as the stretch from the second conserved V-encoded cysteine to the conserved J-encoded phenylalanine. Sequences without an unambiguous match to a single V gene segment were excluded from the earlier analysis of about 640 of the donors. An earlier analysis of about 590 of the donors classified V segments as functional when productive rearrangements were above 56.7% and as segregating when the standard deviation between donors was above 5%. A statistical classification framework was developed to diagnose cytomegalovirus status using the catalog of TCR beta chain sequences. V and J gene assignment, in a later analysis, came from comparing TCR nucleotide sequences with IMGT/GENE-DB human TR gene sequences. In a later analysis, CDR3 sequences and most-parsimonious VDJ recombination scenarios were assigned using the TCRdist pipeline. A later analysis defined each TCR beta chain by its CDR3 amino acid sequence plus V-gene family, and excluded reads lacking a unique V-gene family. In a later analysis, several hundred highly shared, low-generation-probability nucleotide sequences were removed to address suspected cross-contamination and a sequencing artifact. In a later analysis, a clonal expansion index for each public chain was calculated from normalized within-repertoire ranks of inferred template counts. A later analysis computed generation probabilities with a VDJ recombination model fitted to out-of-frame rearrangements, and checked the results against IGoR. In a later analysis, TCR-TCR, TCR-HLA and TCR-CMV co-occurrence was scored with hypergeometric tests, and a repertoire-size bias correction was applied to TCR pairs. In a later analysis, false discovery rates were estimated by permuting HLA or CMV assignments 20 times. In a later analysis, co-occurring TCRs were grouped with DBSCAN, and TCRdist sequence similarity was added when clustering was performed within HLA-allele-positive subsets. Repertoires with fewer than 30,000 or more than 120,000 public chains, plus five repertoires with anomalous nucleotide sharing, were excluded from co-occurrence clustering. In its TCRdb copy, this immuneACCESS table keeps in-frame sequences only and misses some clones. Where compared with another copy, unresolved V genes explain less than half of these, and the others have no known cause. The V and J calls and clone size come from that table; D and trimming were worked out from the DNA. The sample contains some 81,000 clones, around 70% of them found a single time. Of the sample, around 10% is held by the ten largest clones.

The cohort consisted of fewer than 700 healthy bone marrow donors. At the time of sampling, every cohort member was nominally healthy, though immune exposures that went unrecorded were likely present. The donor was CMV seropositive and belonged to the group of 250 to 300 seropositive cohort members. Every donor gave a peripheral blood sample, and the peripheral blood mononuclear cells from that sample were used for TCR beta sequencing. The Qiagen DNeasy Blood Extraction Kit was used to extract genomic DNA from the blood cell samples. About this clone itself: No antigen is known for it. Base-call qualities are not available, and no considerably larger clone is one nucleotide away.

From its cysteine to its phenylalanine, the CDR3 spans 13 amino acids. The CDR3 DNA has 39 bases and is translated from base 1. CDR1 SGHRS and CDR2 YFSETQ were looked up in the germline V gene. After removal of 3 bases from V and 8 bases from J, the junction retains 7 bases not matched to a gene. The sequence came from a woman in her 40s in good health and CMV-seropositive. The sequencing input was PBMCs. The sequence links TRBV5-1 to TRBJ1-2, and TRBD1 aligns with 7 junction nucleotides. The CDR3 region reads CASSYDRDDGYTF. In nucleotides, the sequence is TGCGCCAGCAGCTACGACAGGGATGACGGCTACACCTTC. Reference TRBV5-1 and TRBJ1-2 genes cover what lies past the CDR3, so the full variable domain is KAGVTQTPRYLIKTRGQQVTLSCSPISGHRSVSWYQQTPGQGLQFLFEYFSETQRNKGNFPGRFSGRQFSNSRSEMNVSTLELGDSALYLCASSYDRDDGYTFGSGTRLTVV.